This is a list of T cell receptor beta chains from one sample in a study of blood T cell repertoires in COVID-19. Repertoires were generated with immunoSEQ multiplex PCR, while TCRdb's copy carries only in-frame clones and drops some. Among hundreds of thousands of clones, about 90% were seen once, and the ten largest hold less than 3%. Sequencing used PBMCs or T cells enriched from blood (not recorded which). These receptors were collected from a woman in her forties or fifties who had been exposed to COVID-19. Each CDR3 is given without its conserved first and last residue.

cdr3_length: 12; v_call: TRBV4-2; j_call: TRBJ1-1; cdr3_aa: ASSQDQGGTEAF
cdr3_length: 15; v_call: TRBV7-8; j_call: TRBJ1-5; cdr3_aa: ASSATGQGALNQPQH
cdr3_length: 13; v_call: TRBV29-1; j_call: TRBJ2-7; cdr3_aa: SAGIRGPISYEQY
cdr3_length: 13; v_call: TRBV4-1; j_call: TRBJ2-1; cdr3_aa: ASSQGTGFSHEQF
cdr3_length: 16; v_call: TRBV2; j_call: TRBJ2-7; cdr3_aa: ASARQHPSGGQAYEQY
cdr3_length: 13; v_call: TRBV3-1/TRBV3-2; j_call: TRBJ1-2; cdr3_aa: ASSQRQGINYGYT
cdr3_length: 12; v_call: TRBV11-2; j_call: TRBJ2-2; cdr3_aa: ASRLAGGSGELF
cdr3_length: 11; v_call: TRBV11-2; j_call: TRBJ2-5; cdr3_aa: ASSYGGQETQY
cdr3_length: 13; v_call: TRBV5-4; j_call: TRBJ1-1; cdr3_aa: ASSSTRDINTEAF
cdr3_length: 12; v_call: TRBV18; j_call: TRBJ1-4; cdr3_aa: ASSAGGGGEKLF
cdr3_length: 12; v_call: TRBV5-1; j_call: TRBJ1-2; cdr3_aa: ASSPQQGSGGYT
cdr3_length: 13; v_call: TRBV4-1; j_call: TRBJ1-5; cdr3_aa: ASSPLWGGNQPQH
cdr3_length: 15; v_call: TRBV27; j_call: TRBJ2-3; cdr3_aa: ASTIRTSGGTTDTQY
cdr3_length: 13; v_call: TRBV19; j_call: TRBJ2-1; cdr3_aa: ASSIASGMGHEQF
cdr3_length: 12; v_call: TRBV30; j_call: TRBJ2-7; cdr3_aa: AWSVSSLPYEQY
cdr3_length: 11; v_call: TRBV28; j_call: TRBJ1-2; cdr3_aa: ASSSGLRYGYT
cdr3_length: 13; v_call: TRBV5-4; j_call: TRBJ2-7; cdr3_aa: ASSGTGTGLNEQY
cdr3_length: 13; v_call: TRBV28; j_call: TRBJ2-3; cdr3_aa: ASSLQAGFTDTQY
cdr3_length: 15; v_call: TRBV27; j_call: TRBJ2-4; cdr3_aa: ASSFSPTAVAKNIQY
cdr3_length: 15; v_call: TRBV9; j_call: TRBJ2-2; cdr3_aa: ASSPPPGQTNTGELF
cdr3_length: 13; v_call: TRBV2; j_call: TRBJ2-2; cdr3_aa: ASSEASRGTGELF
cdr3_length: 13; v_call: TRBV18; j_call: TRBJ1-1; cdr3_aa: ASSPFDSSNTEAF
cdr3_length: 11; v_call: TRBV12-3/TRBV12-4; j_call: TRBJ2-1; cdr3_aa: ASSSDSRDEQF
cdr3_length: 13; v_call: TRBV5-6; j_call: TRBJ1-1; cdr3_aa: ASSPPGLSNTEAF
cdr3_length: 11; v_call: TRBV30; j_call: TRBJ1-1; cdr3_aa: AFLDRGRTEAF
cdr3_length: 13; v_call: TRBV25-1; j_call: TRBJ1-6; cdr3_aa: ASSPRVSYNSPLH
cdr3_length: 14; v_call: TRBV3-1/TRBV3-2; j_call: TRBJ1-5; cdr3_aa: ASSHGGGNGNQPQH
cdr3_length: 14; v_call: TRBV7-9; j_call: TRBJ1-3; cdr3_aa: ASSPVLRDNQWGIY
cdr3_length: 13; v_call: TRBV5-5; j_call: TRBJ2-3; cdr3_aa: ASSWGGHLGDTQY
cdr3_length: 11; v_call: TRBV7-9; j_call: TRBJ2-4; cdr3_aa: ASTRGGKDIQY
cdr3_length: 11; v_call: TRBV2; j_call: TRBJ2-7; cdr3_aa: ASRVGSDYEQY
cdr3_length: 13; v_call: TRBV19; j_call: TRBJ1-5; cdr3_aa: ASSIDLRGNQPQH
cdr3_length: 10; v_call: TRBV2; j_call: TRBJ1-6; cdr3_aa: ASRGQGSPLH
cdr3_length: 13; v_call: TRBV28; j_call: TRBJ1-6; cdr3_aa: ASSPPGQPNSPLH
cdr3_length: 15; v_call: TRBV29-1; j_call: TRBJ1-5; cdr3_aa: SARFGTGANSNQPQH
cdr3_length: 13; v_call: TRBV5-1; j_call: TRBJ1-1; cdr3_aa: ASSYDTGWDTEAF
cdr3_length: 16; v_call: TRBV5-4; j_call: TRBJ2-2; cdr3_aa: ASSPQLPGLAGPGELF
cdr3_length: 11; v_call: TRBV30; j_call: TRBJ1-5; cdr3_aa: AWSATKHQPQH
cdr3_length: 11; v_call: TRBV14; j_call: TRBJ1-2; cdr3_aa: ASSQTALYGYT
cdr3_length: 12; v_call: TRBV5-1; j_call: TRBJ2-3; cdr3_aa: ASAGTRTPDTQY
cdr3_length: 15; v_call: TRBV3-1/TRBV3-2; j_call: TRBJ1-4; cdr3_aa: ASSRGGQLLTNEKLF
cdr3_length: 12; v_call: TRBV28; j_call: TRBJ2-7; cdr3_aa: ASSPGLALYEQY
cdr3_length: 14; v_call: TRBV5-4; j_call: TRBJ2-5; cdr3_aa: ASSLMVGGYQETQY
cdr3_length: 12; v_call: TRBV5-1; j_call: TRBJ1-2; cdr3_aa: ASSVGGRDYGYT
cdr3_length: 13; v_call: TRBV18; j_call: TRBJ2-3; cdr3_aa: ASSPTGGPRDTQY
cdr3_length: 13; v_call: TRBV2; j_call: TRBJ1-2; cdr3_aa: ASRQRDSINYGYT
cdr3_length: 10; v_call: TRBV12-3/TRBV12-4; j_call: TRBJ1-5; cdr3_aa: ASSFSDQPQH
cdr3_length: 11; v_call: TRBV3-1/TRBV3-2; j_call: TRBJ1-1; cdr3_aa: ASSIAVNTEAF
cdr3_length: 12; v_call: TRBV30; j_call: TRBJ2-7; cdr3_aa: AWLRGGSSYEQY